This T cell receptor beta chain comes out of a study of blood T cells in healthy people across ages. Next came a second PCR, run for about 6 to 11 cycles, which used a sample-barcoded 5' primer along with a J-beta primer mix. In TCRdb, the 5' RACE reads were re-called with MiXCR into one record per CDR3 protein. The sample yields 600,000 to 850,000 distinct CDR3 sequences, roughly 45% seen once. This clonotype was picked up a small number of times. CDR1 MNHEY and CDR2 SVGEGT come from the germline V gene. The CDR3 covers 13 residues. With 7 bases removed from V and 3 bases from J, the gap between germline ends came to 13 bases.

The sequenced material came from blood. The sequence was obtained from a woman aged 60 to 75 in good health. This chain connects TRBV6-2 or TRBV6-3 to TRBJ2-7, with no clear D. DNA of the CDR3: TGTGCCAGCACCGCGGCGAACTACTACGAGCAGTACTTC. It specifies CASTAANYYEQYF.